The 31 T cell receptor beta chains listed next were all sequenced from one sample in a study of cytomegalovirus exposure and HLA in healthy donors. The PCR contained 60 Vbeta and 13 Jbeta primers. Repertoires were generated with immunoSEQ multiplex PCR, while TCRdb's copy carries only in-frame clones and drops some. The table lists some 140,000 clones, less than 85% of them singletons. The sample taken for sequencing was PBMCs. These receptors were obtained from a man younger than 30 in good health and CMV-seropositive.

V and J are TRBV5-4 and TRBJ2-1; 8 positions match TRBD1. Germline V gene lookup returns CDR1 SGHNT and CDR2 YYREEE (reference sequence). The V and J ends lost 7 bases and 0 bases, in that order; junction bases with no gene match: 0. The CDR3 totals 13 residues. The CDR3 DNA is TGTGCCAGCCAGGGGGCCTCCTACAATGAGCAGTTCTTC. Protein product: CASQGASYNEQFF.

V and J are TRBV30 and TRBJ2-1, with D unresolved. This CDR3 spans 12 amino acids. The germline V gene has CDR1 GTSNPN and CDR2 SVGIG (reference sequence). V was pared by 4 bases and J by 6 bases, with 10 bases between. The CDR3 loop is CAWIAEFNEQFF. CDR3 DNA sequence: TGTGCCTGGATCGCGGAATTCAATGAGCAGTTCTTC.

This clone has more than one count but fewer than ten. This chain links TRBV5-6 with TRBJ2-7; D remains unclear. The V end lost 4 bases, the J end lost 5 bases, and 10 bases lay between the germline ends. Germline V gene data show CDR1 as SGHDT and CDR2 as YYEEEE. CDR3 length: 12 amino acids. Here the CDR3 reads CASSLLRNEQYF. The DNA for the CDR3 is TGTGCCAGCAGCCTTTTGAGGAACGAGCAGTACTTC. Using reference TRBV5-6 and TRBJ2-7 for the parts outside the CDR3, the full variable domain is DAGVTQSPTHLIKTRGQQVTLRCSPKSGHDTVSWYQQALGQGPQFIFQYYEEEERQRGNFPDRFSGHQFPNYSSELNVNALLLGDSALYLCASSLLRNEQYFGPGTRLTVT.

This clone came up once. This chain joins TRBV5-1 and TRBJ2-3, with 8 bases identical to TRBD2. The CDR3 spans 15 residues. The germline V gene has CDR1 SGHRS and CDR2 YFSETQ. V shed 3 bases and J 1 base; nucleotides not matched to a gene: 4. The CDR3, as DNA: TGCGCCAGCAGCTCAACCGGGGGGGGCACAGATACGCAGTATTTT. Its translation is CASSSTGGGTDTQYF. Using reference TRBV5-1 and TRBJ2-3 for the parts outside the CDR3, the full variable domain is KAGVTQTPRYLIKTRGQQVTLSCSPISGHRSVSWYQQTPGQGLQFLFEYFSETQRNKGNFPGRFSGRQFSNSRSEMNVSTLELGDSALYLCASSSTGGGTDTQYFGPGTRLTVL.

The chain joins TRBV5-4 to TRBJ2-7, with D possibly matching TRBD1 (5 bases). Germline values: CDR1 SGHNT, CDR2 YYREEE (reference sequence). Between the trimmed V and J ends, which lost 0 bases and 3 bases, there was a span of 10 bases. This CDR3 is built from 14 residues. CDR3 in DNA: TGTGCCAGCAGCTTGGGGCAGGGATACTACGAGCAGTACTTC. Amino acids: CASSLGQGYYEQYF.

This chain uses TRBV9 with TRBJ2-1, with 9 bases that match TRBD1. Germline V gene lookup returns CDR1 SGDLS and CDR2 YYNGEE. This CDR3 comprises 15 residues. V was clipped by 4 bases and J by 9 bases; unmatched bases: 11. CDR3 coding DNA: TGTGCCAGCAGCCTCACTCCGGGACAGGGAAGTGAGCAGTTCTTC. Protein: CASSLTPGQGSEQFF.

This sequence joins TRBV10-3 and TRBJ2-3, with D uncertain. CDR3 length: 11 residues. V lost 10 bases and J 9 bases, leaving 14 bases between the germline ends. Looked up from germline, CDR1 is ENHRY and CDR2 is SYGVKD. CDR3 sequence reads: CATVSVRTQYF. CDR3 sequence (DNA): TGTGCCACCGTATCGGTAAGAACGCAGTATTTT.

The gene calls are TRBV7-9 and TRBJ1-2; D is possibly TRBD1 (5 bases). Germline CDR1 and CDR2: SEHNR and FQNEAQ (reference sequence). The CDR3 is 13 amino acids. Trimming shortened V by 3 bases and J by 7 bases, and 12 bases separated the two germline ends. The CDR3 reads CASSLTVNGGYTF. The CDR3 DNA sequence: TGTGCCAGCAGCTTGACAGTAAATGGTGGCTACACCTTC.

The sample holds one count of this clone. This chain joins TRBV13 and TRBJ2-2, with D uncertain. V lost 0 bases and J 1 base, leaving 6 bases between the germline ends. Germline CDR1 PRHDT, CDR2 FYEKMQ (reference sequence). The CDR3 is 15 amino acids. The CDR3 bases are TGTGCCAGCAGCTTAGGCCTCGGGAACACCGGGGAGCTGTTTTTT. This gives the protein CASSLGLGNTGELFF.

CDR3 protein: CASSTGTGLGKLFF. CDR3 coding DNA: TGTGCCAGCAGTACCGGGACAGGGTTAGGAAAACTGTTTTTT. The J gene is TRBJ1-4, the V gene TRBV6-5, with TRBD1 matching over 9 bases. There are 14 residues in the CDR3. The V and J ends lost 5 bases and 10 bases, in that order; junction bases with no gene match: 8. Germline V gives CDR1 MNHEY, CDR2 SVGAGI.

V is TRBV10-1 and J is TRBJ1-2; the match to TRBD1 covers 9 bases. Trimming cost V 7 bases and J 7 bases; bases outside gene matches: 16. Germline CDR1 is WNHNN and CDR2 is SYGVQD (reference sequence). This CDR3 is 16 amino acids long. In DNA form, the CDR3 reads TGCGCCAGCAAGTGGACGTTGGGACAGGGATTACGTGGCTACACCTTC. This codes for CASKWTLGQGLRGYTF.

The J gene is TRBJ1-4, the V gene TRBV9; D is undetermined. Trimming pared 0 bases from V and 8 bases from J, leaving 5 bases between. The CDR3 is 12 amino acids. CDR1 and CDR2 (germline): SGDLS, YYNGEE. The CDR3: CASSVAREKLFF. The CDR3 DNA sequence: TGTGCCAGCAGCGTAGCTAGAGAAAAACTGTTTTTT.

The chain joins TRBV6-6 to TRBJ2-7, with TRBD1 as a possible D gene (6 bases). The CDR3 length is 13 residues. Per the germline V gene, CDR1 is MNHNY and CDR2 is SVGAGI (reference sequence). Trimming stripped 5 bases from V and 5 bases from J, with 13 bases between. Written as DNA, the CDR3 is TGTGCCAGCAGTATCCGGACAGTAGACGAGCAGTACTTC. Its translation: CASSIRTVDEQYF.

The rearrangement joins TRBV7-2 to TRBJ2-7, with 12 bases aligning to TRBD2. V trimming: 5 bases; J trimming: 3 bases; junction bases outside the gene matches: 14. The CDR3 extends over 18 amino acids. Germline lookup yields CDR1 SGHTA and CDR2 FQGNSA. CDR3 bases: TGTGCCAGCAGCATATTACTCGGGACTAGCGGGCGAGTCTACGAGCAGTACTTC. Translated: CASSILLGTSGRVYEQYF.

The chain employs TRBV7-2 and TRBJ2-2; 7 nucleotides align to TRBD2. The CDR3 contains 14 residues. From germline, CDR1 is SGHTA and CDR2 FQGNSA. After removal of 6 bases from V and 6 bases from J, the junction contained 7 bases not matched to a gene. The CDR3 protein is CASRLAVGAGELFF. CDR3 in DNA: TGTGCCAGCAGGCTAGCGGTCGGCGCCGGGGAGCTGTTTTTT.

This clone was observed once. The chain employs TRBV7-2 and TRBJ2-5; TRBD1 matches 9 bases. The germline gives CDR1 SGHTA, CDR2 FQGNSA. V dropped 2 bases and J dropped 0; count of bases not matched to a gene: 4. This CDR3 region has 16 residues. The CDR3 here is CASSLTTGGYQETQYF. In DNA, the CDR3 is TGTGCCAGCAGCTTAACGACAGGGGGATACCAAGAGACCCAGTACTTC.

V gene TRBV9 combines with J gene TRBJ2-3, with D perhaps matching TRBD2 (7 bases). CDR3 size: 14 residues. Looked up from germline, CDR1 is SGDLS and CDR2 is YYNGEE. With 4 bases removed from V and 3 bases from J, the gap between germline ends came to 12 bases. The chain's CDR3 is CASSPEGGTDTQYF. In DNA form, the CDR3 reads TGTGCCAGCAGCCCCGAGGGGGGGACAGATACGCAGTATTTT.

In DNA, the CDR3 is TGTGCCAGCAGTACAACACAGGAAAACATTCAGTACTTC. This codes for CASSTTQENIQYF. The chain uses TRBV6-6 and TRBJ2-4, with D perhaps TRBD1 (5 bases). The CDR3 is 13 residues long. Trimming took 5 bases from V and 5 from J, leaving 10 bases between them. Germline CDR1 and CDR2: MNHNY and SVGAGI (reference sequence).

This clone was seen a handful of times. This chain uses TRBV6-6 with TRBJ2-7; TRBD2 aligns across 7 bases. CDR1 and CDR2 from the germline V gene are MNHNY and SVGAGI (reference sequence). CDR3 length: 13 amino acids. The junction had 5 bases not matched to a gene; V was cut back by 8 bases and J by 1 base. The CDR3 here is CASGAGESYEQYF. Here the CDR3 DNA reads TGTGCCAGCGGGGCGGGAGAGTCCTACGAGCAGTACTTC.

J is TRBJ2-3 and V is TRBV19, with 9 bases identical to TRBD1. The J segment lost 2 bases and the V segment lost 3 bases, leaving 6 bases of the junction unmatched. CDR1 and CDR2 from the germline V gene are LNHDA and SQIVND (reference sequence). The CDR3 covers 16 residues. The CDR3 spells CASSIDGQGYTDTQYF. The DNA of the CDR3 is TGTGCCAGTAGTATCGACGGACAGGGGTACACAGATACGCAGTATTTT.

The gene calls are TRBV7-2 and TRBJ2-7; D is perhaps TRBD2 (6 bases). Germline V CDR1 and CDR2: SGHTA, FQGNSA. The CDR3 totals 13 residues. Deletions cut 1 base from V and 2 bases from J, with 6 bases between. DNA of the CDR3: TGTGCCAGCAGCTTAGGACTAGCCTACGAGCAGTACTTC. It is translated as CASSLGLAYEQYF.

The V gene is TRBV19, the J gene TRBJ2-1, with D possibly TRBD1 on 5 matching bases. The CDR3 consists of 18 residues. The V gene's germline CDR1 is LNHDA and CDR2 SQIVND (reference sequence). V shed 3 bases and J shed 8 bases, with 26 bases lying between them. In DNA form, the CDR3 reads TGTGCCAGTAGTATTTTGTTTGTAGGACATGGGGCTAACGATGAGCAGTTCTTC. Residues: CASSILFVGHGANDEQFF.

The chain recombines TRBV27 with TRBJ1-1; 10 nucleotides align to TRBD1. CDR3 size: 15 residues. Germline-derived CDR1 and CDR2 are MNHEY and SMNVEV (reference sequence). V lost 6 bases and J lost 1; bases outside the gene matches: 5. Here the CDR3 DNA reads TGTGCCAGCAGAGGGACAGGGGCCACGAACACTGAAGCTTTCTTT. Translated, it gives CASRGTGATNTEAFF.

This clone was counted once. The CDR3 bases are TGTGCCAGCAGCTTGCCGAGAAACACTGAAGCTTTCTTT. As protein: CASSLPRNTEAFF. This sequence joins TRBV5-4 and TRBJ1-1; D is undetermined. The CDR3 covers 13 residues. The germline V gene has CDR1 SGHNT and CDR2 YYREEE (reference sequence). Trimming removed 1 base from V and 2 bases from J, with 6 bases in between.

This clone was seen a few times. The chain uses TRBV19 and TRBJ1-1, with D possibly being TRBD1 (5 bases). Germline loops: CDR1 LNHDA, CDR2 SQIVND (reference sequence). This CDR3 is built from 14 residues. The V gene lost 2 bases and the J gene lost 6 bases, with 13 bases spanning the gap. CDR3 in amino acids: CASSIKPAGAEAFF. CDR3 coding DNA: TGTGCCAGTAGTATAAAACCGGCGGGGGCTGAAGCTTTCTTT.

The CDR3 protein is CSGGKSDTQYF. DNA for the CDR3: TGCAGCGGGGGGAAGTCAGATACGCAGTATTTT. The chain uses TRBV20-1 and TRBJ2-3; 7 bases line up with TRBD2. CDR3 length equals 11 residues. Per germline, CDR1 DFQATT and CDR2 SNEGSKA (reference sequence).

CDR3 sequence reads: CASGRRQPQHF. As DNA, the CDR3 is TGTGCCAGCGGGAGGAGGCAGCCCCAGCATTTT. The chain links TRBV6-5 to TRBJ1-5; D not certain. Germline values: CDR1 MNHEY, CDR2 SVGAGI. This CDR3 region has 11 residues. Trimming stripped 8 bases from V and 7 bases from J, with 9 bases between.

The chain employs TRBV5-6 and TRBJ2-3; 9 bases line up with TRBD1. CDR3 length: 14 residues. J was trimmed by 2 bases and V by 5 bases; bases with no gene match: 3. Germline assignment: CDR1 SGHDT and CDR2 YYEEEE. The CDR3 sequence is CASRGTGNTDTQYF. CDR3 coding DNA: TGTGCCAGCAGGGGGACAGGGAACACAGATACGCAGTATTTT.

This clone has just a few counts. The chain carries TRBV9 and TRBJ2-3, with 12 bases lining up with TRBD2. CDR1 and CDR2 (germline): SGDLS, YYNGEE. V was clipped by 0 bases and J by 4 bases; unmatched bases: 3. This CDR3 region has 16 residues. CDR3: CASSVGPSGRADTQYF. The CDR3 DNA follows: TGTGCCAGCAGCGTAGGGCCTAGCGGGAGGGCAGATACGCAGTATTTT.

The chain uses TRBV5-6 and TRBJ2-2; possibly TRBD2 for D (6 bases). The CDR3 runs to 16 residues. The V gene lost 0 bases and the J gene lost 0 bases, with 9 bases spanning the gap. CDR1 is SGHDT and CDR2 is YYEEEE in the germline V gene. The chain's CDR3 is CASSLGAGPNTGELFF. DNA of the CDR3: TGTGCCAGCAGCTTGGGGGCGGGGCCGAACACCGGGGAGCTGTTTTTT.

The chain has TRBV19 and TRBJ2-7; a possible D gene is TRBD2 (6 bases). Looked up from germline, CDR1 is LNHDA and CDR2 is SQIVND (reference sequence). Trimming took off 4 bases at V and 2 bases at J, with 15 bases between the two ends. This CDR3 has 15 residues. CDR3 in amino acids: CASSSLEGIAYEQYF. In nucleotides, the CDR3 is TGTGCCAGTAGTAGCCTGGAGGGCATAGCCTACGAGCAGTACTTC.